Listed below are T cell receptor beta chains from one sample, sequenced in a study of CD8 T cells in Susac syndrome. TCRdb ran MiXCR on the immunoSEQ multiplex PCR reads and lists one entry per CDR3 protein. In the table there are over 200,000 distinct CDR3 sequences, approximately 95% of which are singletons. Sequenced input: CD4+ T cells from PBMCs. All receptors come from a human donor with multiple sclerosis. The CDR3 runs from the conserved cysteine through the conserved F or W. Each record gives: D gene, clone size, J gene, V gene, CDR3 DNA, CDR3 protein. A D gene is named only where the DNA matches it firmly. Clone size appears in some rows only: once, few, many, or a class for an expanded clone.

D: TRBD1
size: -
J: TRBJ1-2
V: TRBV27
DNA: TGTGCCAGCAGTTTATCGTGGGACAGCAACTATGGCTACACCTTC
CDR3: CASSLSWDSNYGYTF

D: TRBD1
size: -
J: TRBJ1-5
V: TRBV6-1
DNA: TGTGCCAGCAGTGCAGGGACAGGGTATAGCAATCAGCCCCAGCATTTT
CDR3: CASSAGTGYSNQPQHF

D: TRBD1
size: -
J: TRBJ1-6
V: TRBV30
DNA: TGTGCCAGCGACGGGACAGGGGCCCGAGGGGCCCTCCACTTT
CDR3: CASDGTGARGALHF

D: -
size: -
J: TRBJ1-6
V: TRBV13
DNA: TGTGCCAGCAGCTTAGGTAGCCCCTATAATTCACCCCTCCACTTT
CDR3: CASSLGSPYNSPLHF

D: -
size: -
J: TRBJ1-5
V: TRBV19
DNA: TGTGCCAGTAGTATCCCCGGGACCCAGCATTTT
CDR3: CASSIPGTQHF

D: -
size: -
J: TRBJ1-1
V: TRBV28
DNA: TGTGCCAGCAGGCCGCCTTCCTTGAACACTGAAGCTTTCTTT
CDR3: CASRPPSLNTEAFF

D: -
size: -
J: TRBJ1-5
V: TRBV19
DNA: TGTGCCAGTAGAACAGGAGACAGAGGAGTAAATCAGCCCCAGCATTTT
CDR3: CASRTGDRGVNQPQHF

D: -
size: -
J: TRBJ2-3
V: TRBV9
DNA: TGTGCCAGCGGCTTCGAGGCGGGGGCCACAGATACGCAGTATTTT
CDR3: CASGFEAGATDTQYF

D: TRBD2
size: -
J: TRBJ2-3
V: TRBV11-1
DNA: TGTGCCAGCAGCTTGGTAGCGGGGGCCCCAGATACGCAGTATTTT
CDR3: CASSLVAGAPDTQYF

D: -
size: -
J: TRBJ1-1
V: TRBV5-4
DNA: TGTGCCAGCAGCTTGGGGGGGATTGCATCTGAAGCTTTCTTT
CDR3: CASSLGGIASEAFF

D: -
size: -
J: TRBJ1-2
V: TRBV3-1
DNA: TGTGCCAGCAGCCAAGGTGGGGAACACACCTTC
CDR3: CASSQGGEHTF

D: -
size: once
J: TRBJ2-3
V: TRBV12-5
DNA: TGTGCTAGTGGCTTGGATTTTGGAGCTTACACAGATACGCAGTATTTT
CDR3: CASGLDFGAYTDTQYF

D: -
size: -
J: TRBJ1-2
V: TRBV7-9
DNA: TGTGCCAGCAGCTTAGGGGGCTATGGCTACACCTTC
CDR3: CASSLGGYGYTF

D: -
size: -
J: TRBJ2-1
V: TRBV20-1
DNA: TGCAGTGCTAGAGACGTAACAGGGTTCTCCTACAATGAGCAGTTCTTC
CDR3: CSARDVTGFSYNEQFF

D: -
size: -
J: TRBJ2-5
V: TRBV7-6
DNA: TGTGCCAGCAGCTTTCAACGGGATCGGAGCCAGTACTTC
CDR3: CASSFQRDRSQYF

D: TRBD1
size: -
J: TRBJ1-1
V: TRBV15
DNA: TGTGCCACCAGGGATATCGGGACAGGGGGGGCTGAAGCTTTCTTT
CDR3: CATRDIGTGGAEAFF

D: -
size: -
J: TRBJ2-2
V: TRBV3-1
DNA: TGTGCCAGCAGCCTAGGAAGACGGACCGGGGAGCTGTTTTTT
CDR3: CASSLGRRTGELFF

D: TRBD2
size: -
J: TRBJ2-3
V: TRBV3-1
DNA: TGTGCCAGCAGCCAAGATCCTCTTGCCGGACTAGCGGAACATACGCAGTATTTT
CDR3: CASSQDPLAGLAEHTQYF

D: -
size: once
J: TRBJ2-2
V: TRBV3-1
DNA: TGTGCCAGCAGCCAAGAGCGGGGCACCGGGGAGCTGTTTTTT
CDR3: CASSQERGTGELFF

D: TRBD2
size: -
J: TRBJ2-1
V: TRBV10-3
DNA: TGTGCCACTGAGACTAGCCTTCTTGCCAATGAGCAGTTCTTC
CDR3: CATETSLLANEQFF

D: -
size: -
J: TRBJ2-5
V: TRBV9
DNA: TGTGCCAGCAGCCCCCCCCCGGGACAAAGAGGGGAGACCCAGTACTTC
CDR3: CASSPPPGQRGETQYF

D: -
size: -
J: TRBJ2-3
V: TRBV7-2
DNA: TGTGCCAGCAGCGATAGGAAACCAGATACGCAGTATTTT
CDR3: CASSDRKPDTQYF

D: TRBD2
size: -
J: TRBJ2-3
V: TRBV20-1
DNA: TGCAGTGCTAGCTCTAGCGGGGCCAGGGGAGATACGCAGTATTTT
CDR3: CSASSSGARGDTQYF

D: -
size: -
J: TRBJ1-2
V: TRBV6-1
DNA: TGTGCCAGCAGTGAAGCCTACACTGCTAACTATGGCTACACCTTC
CDR3: CASSEAYTANYGYTF

D: -
size: -
J: TRBJ2-7
V: TRBV13
DNA: TGTGCCAGCAGCAACCAACAGGGAGTGCAGTACTTC
CDR3: CASSNQQGVQYF

D: TRBD1
size: -
J: TRBJ1-2
V: TRBV30
DNA: TGTGCCTGGGCTCCAGACAGGGTAGAGATCGGCTATGGCTACACCTTC
CDR3: CAWAPDRVEIGYGYTF

D: -
size: -
J: TRBJ2-2
V: TRBV3-1
DNA: TGTGCCAGCAGCCAATCAGAACTCACCGGGGAGCTGTTTTTT
CDR3: CASSQSELTGELFF

D: -
size: once
J: TRBJ1-1
V: TRBV29-1
DNA: TGCAGCGTTGGGGTGACAGGCATGAACACTGAAGCTTTCTTT
CDR3: CSVGVTGMNTEAFF

D: TRBD2
size: once
J: TRBJ2-1
V: TRBV9
DNA: TGTGCCAGCAGCGCTACCTCGGGGGGCTCCTACAATGAGCAGTTCTTC
CDR3: CASSATSGGSYNEQFF

D: -
size: -
J: TRBJ1-1
V: TRBV12-3/TRBV12-4
DNA: TGTGCCAGCAGTTTAGCCCCAAGAGGCACTGAAGCTTTCTTT
CDR3: CASSLAPRGTEAFF

D: TRBD1
size: once
J: TRBJ1-2
V: TRBV7-9
DNA: TGTGCCAGCAGCTTAGTTGCGGCAGGGGGTGGCTATGGCTACACCTTC
CDR3: CASSLVAAGGGYGYTF

D: -
size: -
J: TRBJ1-5
V: TRBV30
DNA: TGTGCCTGGAGCGTGGCGGTTAGCAATCAGCCCCAGCATTTT
CDR3: CAWSVAVSNQPQHF

D: TRBD2
size: once
J: TRBJ2-3
V: TRBV12-3/TRBV12-4
DNA: TGTGCCAGCAGTTTTAGCGGGGGGCCAGATACGCAGTATTTT
CDR3: CASSFSGGPDTQYF

D: TRBD1
size: -
J: TRBJ2-7
V: TRBV29-1
DNA: TGCAGCGTCCGAGAACCGGGACAGGCCTACGAGCAGTACTTC
CDR3: CSVREPGQAYEQYF

D: -
size: -
J: TRBJ2-5
V: TRBV20-1
DNA: TGCAGTGCTAGAAACGGAGGGAAAGAGACCCAGTACTTC
CDR3: CSARNGGKETQYF

D: TRBD2
size: -
J: TRBJ2-1
V: TRBV3-1
DNA: TGTGCCAGCAGCCATCCCGGATTAGCGGGCACGGATGAGCAGTTCTTC
CDR3: CASSHPGLAGTDEQFF

D: -
size: -
J: TRBJ2-1
V: TRBV29-1
DNA: TGCAGCGTTGAGGTATACTCCTACAATGAGCAGTTCTTC
CDR3: CSVEVYSYNEQFF

D: TRBD2
size: -
J: TRBJ2-3
V: TRBV5-1
DNA: TGCGCCAGCAGTTCCCCGGGGCGGGGGACAGATACGCAGTATTTT
CDR3: CASSSPGRGTDTQYF

D: -
size: -
J: TRBJ1-4
V: TRBV3-1
DNA: TGTGCCAGCAGCCCCCGTTCGGCTAATGAAAAACTGTTTTTT
CDR3: CASSPRSANEKLFF

D: -
size: -
J: TRBJ2-5
V: TRBV20-1
DNA: TGCAGTGCTAGGGGAGGGGGGTACCAAGAGACCCAGTACTTC
CDR3: CSARGGGYQETQYF

D: TRBD2
size: -
J: TRBJ2-3
V: TRBV20-1
DNA: TGCAGTGCTGAGACTAGCGGGGGGACAGATACGCAGTATTTT
CDR3: CSAETSGGTDTQYF

D: TRBD1
size: -
J: TRBJ2-5
V: TRBV3-1
DNA: TGTGCCAGCAGCCCCTGGACAGGGACGGGAGAGACCCAGTACTTC
CDR3: CASSPWTGTGETQYF

D: -
size: -
J: TRBJ2-1
V: TRBV12-3/TRBV12-4
DNA: TGTGCCAGCACCCCTTTGGACAGATACAATGAGCAGTTCTTC
CDR3: CASTPLDRYNEQFF

D: TRBD1
size: -
J: TRBJ1-6
V: TRBV5-6
DNA: TGTGCCAGCAGCCGGGACAGCCTTAATTCACCCCTCCACTTT
CDR3: CASSRDSLNSPLHF

D: -
size: -
J: TRBJ1-1
V: TRBV12-3/TRBV12-4
DNA: TGTGCCAGCAGTACGGACAGGAACACTGAAGCTTTCTTT
CDR3: CASSTDRNTEAFF

D: -
size: -
J: TRBJ1-2
V: TRBV5-1
DNA: TGCGCCAGCAGCTTGGAAGGATCGGACTATGGCTACACCTTC
CDR3: CASSLEGSDYGYTF

D: -
size: -
J: TRBJ2-1
V: TRBV24-1
DNA: TGTGCCACCAGGGTTCCCTACAATGAGCAGTTCTTC
CDR3: CATRVPYNEQFF

D: TRBD1
size: -
J: TRBJ2-7
V: TRBV20-1
DNA: TGCAGTGCTAGGCGAGGGGGCGGTACGTTTCCCGAGCAGTACTTC
CDR3: CSARRGGGTFPEQYF

D: -
size: -
J: TRBJ1-4
V: TRBV7-9
DNA: TGTGCCAGCAGCCAACGGACAGTCCCTAATGAAAAACTGTTTTTT
CDR3: CASSQRTVPNEKLFF

D: TRBD1
size: -
J: TRBJ1-5
V: TRBV30
DNA: TGTGCCTGGAGTGGGACAGGCAGTCCGGCCCAGCATTTT
CDR3: CAWSGTGSPAQHF

D: -
size: -
J: TRBJ2-5
V: TRBV20-1
DNA: TGCAGTGCTAGGACCCAGGCCGGGACCCAGTACTTC
CDR3: CSARTQAGTQYF

D: -
size: -
J: TRBJ2-5
V: TRBV20-1
DNA: TGCAGTGCTAGCGCTCAGAGGGAGACCCAGTACTTC
CDR3: CSASAQRETQYF

D: TRBD1
size: -
J: TRBJ2-7
V: TRBV3-1
DNA: TGTGCCAGCAGCCAAGAAGGGCAGGGGGCTAGCGAGCAGTACTTC
CDR3: CASSQEGQGASEQYF

D: -
size: -
J: TRBJ2-5
V: TRBV29-1
DNA: TGCAGCGTTGATCCGGCAGGGCTAGAGACCCAGTACTTC
CDR3: CSVDPAGLETQYF

D: -
size: -
J: TRBJ2-1
V: TRBV6-2/TRBV6-3
DNA: TGTGCCAGCAGCCTCAGGGGCGGTGAGCAGTTCTTC
CDR3: CASSLRGGEQFF

D: TRBD1
size: -
J: TRBJ1-6
V: TRBV6-5
DNA: TGTGCCAGCAGCCCTCAGGGGACAGCGAATTCACCCCTCCACTTT
CDR3: CASSPQGTANSPLHF

D: -
size: -
J: TRBJ2-7
V: TRBV15
DNA: TGTGCCACCAGCAGAGATAAGGCAGAATTCTACGAGCAGTACTTC
CDR3: CATSRDKAEFYEQYF

D: -
size: -
J: TRBJ1-6
V: TRBV6-6
DNA: TGTGCCAGCAGTCAGGCAGGGCTAACCCTCCACTTT
CDR3: CASSQAGLTLHF

D: -
size: -
J: TRBJ1-3
V: TRBV29-1
DNA: TGCAGCGTTGTGTCGGGTTACTCTGGAAACACCATATATTTT
CDR3: CSVVSGYSGNTIYF